A single T cell receptor (beta chain) is shown here with its context. This CDR3 spans 17 amino acids. After removal of 0 bases from V and 4 bases from J, the junction contained 9 bases not matched to a gene. The germline CDR1 and CDR2 sequences are SGHNT and YYREEE (reference sequence). TCRdb ran MiXCR on the 5' RACE reads and lists one entry per CDR3 protein. The sample contains 25,000 to 35,000 distinct CDR3 sequences, approximately 4.4% of which appear only once. This sample is part of a study of early T cells in non-severe SARS-CoV-2 infection. On the study more broadly: From unsorted whole blood, bulk RNA was sequenced, and the chains remained unpaired.

The sample was whole blood. This chain links TRBV5-4 with TRBJ2-1; TRBD2 matches at 8 bases. This receptor was identified in an adult who was a healthcare worker with PCR-confirmed SARS-CoV-2 infection or an uninfected control (not recorded which). In nucleotides, the CDR3 is TGTGCCAGCAGCTTGGAGTTGGGCGGGGGGTCTTACAATGAGCAGTTCTTC. Amino acid sequence: CASSLELGGGSYNEQFF.